Presented here are 19 T cell receptor beta chains from one specimen sequenced in a study of T-cell memory formation after mild COVID-19. TCRdb fed the 5' RACE reads into MiXCR, producing one record per CDR3 protein. Here the sample spans 470,000 or so distinct CDR3 sequences, roughly 20% being singletons. The specimen sequenced was PBMCs or a T cell subset sorted from them (not recorded which). These receptors originate from an adult woman who had mild COVID-19 (a few samples of this study predate the infection). Cell type and time point are not known.

This clonotype has ten or more counts. V usage is TRBV7-9 and J usage is TRBJ1-1; 8 bases are shared with TRBD1. Germline CDR1 SEHNR, CDR2 FQNEAQ (reference sequence). The CDR3 length is 13 residues. The ends lost 5 bases at V and 3 bases at J; junction bases unmatched: 2. Here the CDR3 DNA reads TGTGCCAGCAGCCGACAGGGGTACACTGAAGCTTTCTTT. It encodes CASSRQGYTEAFF.

This clonotype has more than one count but fewer than ten. The V call is TRBV5-6, the J call TRBJ2-4, with D possibly TRBD2 on 5 matching bases. Trimming took 3 bases from V and 8 from J, leaving 15 bases between them. The CDR3 totals 14 residues. Germline V CDR1 and CDR2: SGHDT, YYEEEE. The CDR3, as DNA: TGTGCCAGCAGCTCCGACGGGATTATGGACATTCAGTACTTC. Protein product: CASSSDGIMDIQYF.

This chain uses TRBV12-3 or TRBV12-4 with TRBJ1-2; 10 bases agree with TRBD1. V shed 5 bases, J shed 0 bases, and the junction held 6 bases outside the gene matches. The length of the CDR3 is 16 residues. The CDR3, as DNA: TGTGCCAGCAGTCCCGTGACAGGGGGCACTAACTATGGCTACACCTTC. Amino acids: CASSPVTGGTNYGYTF.

This clonotype was observed at least ten times. The genes are TRBV5-1 and TRBJ1-6; D unclear. This CDR3 region has 15 residues. The ends were cut back, 0 bases at V and 9 bases at J, with 13 bases in the middle. Germline V gene sequence: CDR1 SGHRS, CDR2 YFSETQ. For the CDR3, the DNA is TGCGCCAGCAGCTTGGGGCAGGTAGAAAGTTCACCCCTCCACTTT. This translates into CASSLGQVESSPLHF.

This clonotype has just a few counts. J is TRBJ2-7 and V is TRBV20-1, with 7 bases identical to TRBD2. Germline lookup yields CDR1 DFQATT and CDR2 SNEGSKA (reference sequence). The CDR3 loop spans 13 amino acids. The trim removed 6 bases at V and 2 bases at J, leaving 7 bases unmatched. The CDR3 region is CSAPSGLPYEQYF. DNA for the CDR3: TGCAGTGCCCCTAGCGGCCTACCCTACGAGCAGTACTTC.

This clonotype has more than one count but fewer than ten. The chain joins TRBV4-3 to TRBJ1-3; D unclear. The CDR3 has 17 amino acids. Trimming took 0 bases from V and 0 from J, leaving 12 bases between them. CDR1 is LGHNA, CDR2 YSLEER, per germline. The CDR3 here is CASSQDLLTSSGNTIYF. CDR3 nucleotide sequence: TGCGCCAGCAGCCAAGACCTCTTGACGAGCTCTGGAAACACCATATATTTT.

The rearrangement joins TRBV7-3 to TRBJ2-1, with 11 bases that match TRBD2. Germline trimming cut 5 bases from V and 9 bases from J; bases unmatched to any gene: 9. Germline lookup yields CDR1 SGHTA and CDR2 FQGTGA. This CDR3 comprises 15 residues. CDR3 nucleotides: TGTGCCAGCAGCCCTAGCGGGGGGCCGAGGGGTGAGCAGTTCTTC. Protein sequence: CASSPSGGPRGEQFF.

This clonotype has more than one count but fewer than ten. The CDR3 spells CASSNRASTEAFF. The CDR3 nucleotides read TGTGCCAGTAGTAACAGGGCTTCCACTGAAGCTTTCTTT. The chain couples TRBV19 to TRBJ1-1, with D perhaps matching TRBD1 (6 bases). This CDR3 has 13 residues. The germline V gene encodes CDR1 LNHDA and CDR2 SQIVND (reference sequence). Trimming pared 4 bases from V and 4 bases from J, leaving 10 bases between.

This clonotype was counted a few times. The chain has TRBV9 and TRBJ2-5; 8 bases map to TRBD1. Germline V lookup: CDR1 SGDLS, CDR2 YYNGEE. The CDR3 is 16 residues long. V lost 4 bases, J lost 3 bases, and 11 bases stayed unmatched. Here the CDR3 reads CASSPGSRTGKETQYF. Written as DNA, the CDR3 is TGTGCCAGCAGCCCGGGGAGTCGGACAGGGAAAGAGACCCAGTACTTC.

This clonotype came up a few times. The rearrangement joins TRBV27 to TRBJ2-3; the D call may be TRBD1 or TRBD2 (5 bases each). Per germline, CDR1 MNHEY and CDR2 SMNVEV (reference sequence). The CDR3 is made up of 16 amino acids. Deletions cut 3 bases from V and 4 bases from J, with 17 bases between. The DNA of the CDR3 is TGTGCCAGCAGTTTGACGGGACGGAGGAAGGCAGATACGCAGTATTTT. This sequence encodes CASSLTGRRKADTQYF.

The V gene is TRBV12-3 or TRBV12-4, the J gene TRBJ2-7; 11 nucleotides line up with TRBD2. V was pared by 8 bases and J by 1 base, with 4 bases of the junction left unmatched. The CDR3 runs 14 residues. DNA for the CDR3: TGTGCCAGCGGGTCTAGCGGGGGGTCCTACGAGCAGTACTTC. Protein product: CASGSSGGSYEQYF.

This clonotype was detected only a few times. The chain uses TRBV10-3 and TRBJ1-1, with 7 positions matching TRBD1. This CDR3 comprises 14 residues. Unmatched junction bases numbered 4, after V lost 5 bases and J lost 1 base. In germline, CDR1 is ENHRY, CDR2 SYGVKD. The CDR3 DNA follows: TGTGCCATCAGTCGGACAGGAAGGAACACTGAAGCTTTCTTT. Its protein product is CAISRTGRNTEAFF.

The rearrangement links TRBV7-2 to TRBJ2-7; no firm D call. The CDR3 totals 13 residues. Looked up from germline, CDR1 is SGHTA and CDR2 is FQGNSA. Trimming pared 5 bases from V and 3 bases from J, leaving 11 bases between. CDR3 coding DNA: TGTGCCAGCAGCCCCCCGTGGTACTACGAGCAGTACTTC. It specifies CASSPPWYYEQYF. Full variable domain (remainder filled in from reference TRBV7-2 and TRBJ2-7): GAGVSQSPSNKVTEKGKDVELRCDPISGHTALYWYRQSLGQGLEFLIYFQGNSAPDKSGLPSDRFSAERTGGSVSTLTIQRTQQEDSAVYLCASSPPWYYEQYFGPGTRLTVT.

CDR3 sequence (DNA): TGCGCCAGCAGCGTCGGCGGGACAGGAAATTACTACGAGCAGTACTTC. Translating it yields CASSVGGTGNYYEQYF. The rearrangement links TRBV5-1 to TRBJ2-7; 8 nucleotides match TRBD1. Germline CDR1 reads SGHRS; CDR2 reads YFSETQ. The junction had 12 bases not matched to a gene; V was cut back by 4 bases and J by 3 bases. The CDR3 length is 16 residues.

The sample holds a few counts of this clonotype. The rearrangement uses TRBV2 and TRBJ2-3; D perhaps matches TRBD1 (6 bases). Per the germline V gene, CDR1 is SNHLY and CDR2 is FYNNEI. The CDR3 has 15 residues. V lost 8 bases and J 0 bases, leaving 15 bases between the germline ends. The CDR3 DNA is TGTGCCAGCCTCTACGTGGGGGCTAGCACAGATACGCAGTATTTT. This translates into CASLYVGASTDTQYF.

This clonotype showed up many times. The V and J genes are TRBV28 and TRBJ1-1; possibly TRBD1 for D (5 bases). Germline values: CDR1 MDHEN, CDR2 SYDVKM. V was shortened by 4 bases and J by 11 bases, with 17 bases between the two germline ends. CDR3 length equals 13 residues. CDR3 nucleotide sequence: TGTGCCAGCAGTTCCCCAATGACAGTCAGGGCTTTCTTT. Its translation: CASSSPMTVRAFF.

The J gene is TRBJ2-7, the V gene TRBV5-1, with 13 bases that match TRBD2. The CDR3 runs 14 residues. After removal of 5 bases from V and 5 bases from J, the junction contained 4 bases not matched to a gene. CDR1 and CDR2 (germline): SGHRS, YFSETQ. CDR3 residues: CASRWTSGSNEQYF. The CDR3 DNA is TGCGCCAGCAGGTGGACTAGCGGGAGCAACGAGCAGTACTTC.

The genes are TRBV14 and TRBJ2-7; D could derive from TRBD1 or TRBD2 (5 bases each). The CDR3 totals 17 residues. V was trimmed by 1 base and J by 0 bases, leaving 16 bases between them. CDR1 and CDR2 (germline): SGHDN, FVKESK. The CDR3 region has the DNA TGTGCCAGCAGCCAAGTTACGGGGCGCGGACTCTCCTACGAGCAGTACTTC. This gives the protein CASSQVTGRGLSYEQYF.

The rearrangement joins TRBV19 to TRBJ1-1; TRBD1 matches 10 bases. This CDR3 is built from 16 residues. The ends lost 6 bases at V and 4 bases at J; junction bases unmatched: 11. Per germline, CDR1 LNHDA and CDR2 SQIVND (reference sequence). CDR3 loop: CASRLETGTGVTEAFF. Here the CDR3 DNA reads TGTGCCAGTAGACTGGAAACCGGGACAGGGGTCACTGAAGCTTTCTTT. Full variable domain (rest looked up from reference TRBV19 and TRBJ1-1): DGGITQSPKYLFRKEGQNVTLSCEQNLNHDAMYWYRQDPGQGLRLIYYSQIVNDFQKGDIAEGYSVSREKKESFPLTVTSAQKNPTAFYLCASRLETGTGVTEAFFGQGTRLTVV.